The 21 T cell receptor beta chains below were found in one sample sequenced in a study of control samples from healthy donors and cancer patients. Some clones are missing from TCRdb's copy, which holds only in-frame ones; the method was immunoSEQ multiplex PCR. The sample yields some 110,000 clones, 75% to 90% seen once. Sequencing used PBMCs. These receptors originate from a woman aged 50 to 65 with colorectal cancer.

The V gene is TRBV27, the J gene TRBJ2-1; no firm D call. Germline-derived CDR1 and CDR2 are MNHEY and SMNVEV (reference sequence). The CDR3 contains 15 residues. V was pared by 2 bases and J by 6 bases, with 14 bases between. Written as DNA, the CDR3 is TGTGCCAGCAGTTTAGTTTGGCGGCTAGGCAATGAGCAGTTCTTC. This codes for CASSLVWRLGNEQFF.

This clone was counted once. This chain uses TRBV5-1 with TRBJ2-3, with D unclear. The V end was cut by 1 base, the J end by 1 base, with 10 bases between. CDR3 length: 15 amino acids. In germline, CDR1 is SGHRS, CDR2 YFSETQ. The CDR3 loop reads CASSLFGGGTDTQYF. The CDR3, as DNA: TGCGCCAGCAGCTTGTTTGGCGGTGGCACAGATACGCAGTATTTT.

The gene calls are TRBV7-3 and TRBJ2-7; D gene ambiguous. With 5 bases removed from V and 2 bases from J, the gap between germline ends came to 16 bases. CDR1 SGHTA and CDR2 FQGTGA come from the germline V gene. The CDR3 spans 15 residues. The CDR3 loop is CASSARVAPPYEQYF. The DNA of the CDR3 is TGTGCCAGCAGCGCCCGGGTCGCACCACCCTACGAGCAGTACTTC.

This clone was picked up a small number of times. This rearrangement joins TRBV2 to TRBJ1-5; a possible D gene is TRBD1 (6 bases). The V and J ends lost 6 bases and 2 bases respectively, with 14 bases between them. The CDR3 runs to 15 residues. CDR1 SNHLY and CDR2 FYNNEI come from the germline V gene. The CDR3 here is CASSATGRGNQPQHF. In DNA form, the CDR3 reads TGTGCCAGCAGCGCAACAGGGAGGGGCAATCAGCCCCAGCATTTT.

V gene TRBV6-5 combines with J gene TRBJ2-5; 8 bases align to TRBD1. The J segment lost 5 bases and the V segment lost 3 bases, leaving 5 bases of the junction unmatched. The CDR3 is made up of 14 amino acids. CDR1 is MNHEY, CDR2 SVGAGI, per germline. The CDR3 sequence is CASSYVDRAETQYF. The CDR3 nucleotides read TGTGCCAGCAGTTATGTGGACAGGGCGGAGACCCAGTACTTC.

This clone has a handful of counts. The chain couples TRBV6-1 to TRBJ2-5; 8 nucleotides align to TRBD2. In germline, CDR1 is MNHNS, CDR2 SASEGT. The V and J ends lost 4 bases and 5 bases, in that order; junction bases with no gene match: 12. The CDR3 is 16 residues long. The chain's CDR3 is CASSVGAGVLKETQYF. CDR3 DNA: TGTGCCAGCAGTGTAGGAGCGGGGGTGCTCAAGGAGACCCAGTACTTC.

The chain carries TRBV19 and TRBJ2-2; TRBD1 aligns across 11 bases. Germline-derived CDR1 and CDR2 are LNHDA and SQIVND (reference sequence). CDR3 length: 17 residues. The trim removed 4 bases at V and 4 bases at J, leaving 8 bases unmatched. The CDR3 sequence is CASSSGTGGISTGELFF. CDR3 DNA: TGTGCCAGTAGTAGTGGGACAGGGGGAATTTCCACCGGGGAGCTGTTTTTT. The whole variable domain, filled in from reference TRBV19 and TRBJ2-2, reads DGGITQSPKYLFRKEGQNVTLSCEQNLNHDAMYWYRQDPGQGLRLIYYSQIVNDFQKGDIAEGYSVSREKKESFPLTVTSAQKNPTAFYLCASSSGTGGISTGELFFGEGSRLTVL.

The CDR3 DNA reads as TGTGCCAGCAGCAGTTGGGATACGGGTAATTCACCCCTCCACTTT. It encodes CASSSWDTGNSPLHF. The chain joins TRBV5-4 to TRBJ1-6, with D uncertain. The CDR3 extends over 15 amino acids. V gave up 4 bases and J gave up 6 bases, with 14 bases separating them. Germline assignment: CDR1 SGHNT and CDR2 YYREEE (reference sequence).

The chain joins TRBV9 to TRBJ2-5, with 8 bases lining up with TRBD2. J lost 2 bases, V lost 0 bases, and 9 bases had no gene match. This CDR3 has 17 residues. Germline assignment: CDR1 SGDLS and CDR2 YYNGEE. The chain's CDR3 is CASSVGRGAGLQETQYF. DNA for the CDR3: TGTGCCAGCAGCGTAGGGCGGGGGGCCGGTTTGCAAGAGACCCAGTACTTC.

J is TRBJ2-3 and V is TRBV7-9; 12 bases are a match to TRBD2. The CDR3 is made up of 15 amino acids. Trimming cost V 3 bases and J 4 bases; bases outside gene matches: 2. The germline gives CDR1 SEHNR, CDR2 FQNEAQ (reference sequence). For the CDR3, the DNA is TGTGCCAGCAGCTTCCTAGCGGGAGGGCCAGATACGCAGTATTTT. Protein sequence: CASSFLAGGPDTQYF.

This clone has just one count. V usage is TRBV28 and J usage is TRBJ2-2; D gene ambiguous. Trimming removed 8 bases from V and 1 base from J, with 8 bases in between. This CDR3 is 13 amino acids long. Germline V gene lookup returns CDR1 MDHEN and CDR2 SYDVKM. In nucleotides, the CDR3 is TGTGCCAGCGTATCTAAGAACACCGGGGAGCTGTTTTTT. Its translation is CASVSKNTGELFF.

The gene calls are TRBV5-1 and TRBJ1-1; D may be TRBD1 (6 bases). The V gene's germline CDR1 is SGHRS and CDR2 YFSETQ. V was trimmed by 4 bases and J by 1 base, leaving 14 bases between them. This CDR3 contains 15 residues. The CDR3 DNA follows: TGCGCCAGCAGCATATTGACAGGAGGGAACACTGAAGCTTTCTTT. It is translated as CASSILTGGNTEAFF.

The chain recombines TRBV19 with TRBJ2-3, with D unresolved. The CDR3 sequence is 14 residues long. V gave up 6 bases and J gave up 1 base, with 11 bases separating them. The germline CDR1 and CDR2 sequences are LNHDA and SQIVND (reference sequence). The CDR3, as DNA: TGTGCCAGTAGAAGGTCCAGCGGCACAGATACGCAGTATTTT. As protein: CASRRSSGTDTQYF.

The chain carries TRBV20-1 and TRBJ2-5; 13 nucleotides line up with TRBD2. Germline-derived CDR1 and CDR2 are DFQATT and SNEGSKA (reference sequence). This CDR3 region has 15 residues. V shed 3 bases, J shed 9 bases, and the junction held 10 bases outside the gene matches. In DNA, the CDR3 is TGCAGTGCTAGTGGGCGACTAGCGGGGGGCGGGGCCCAGTACTTC. Translated: CSASGRLAGGGAQYF.

V usage is TRBV24-1 and J usage is TRBJ2-1; TRBD1 aligns across 10 bases. Germline assignment: CDR1 KGHDR and CDR2 SFDVKD. This CDR3 spans 17 amino acids. V trimming: 4 bases; J trimming: 8 bases; junction bases outside the gene matches: 13. The CDR3 loop is CATSDSTRQGAKYEQFF. Here the CDR3 DNA reads TGTGCCACCAGTGACTCCACCCGACAGGGGGCGAAATATGAGCAGTTCTTC.

The rearrangement links TRBV5-1 to TRBJ1-1; TRBD1 matches 7 bases. CDR1 is SGHRS and CDR2 is YFSETQ in the germline V gene. The length of the CDR3 is 12 residues. V was pared by 4 bases and J by 6 bases, with 3 bases of the junction left unmatched. The DNA of the CDR3 is TGCGCCAGCAGCACAGGGACAGCTGAAGCTTTCTTT. Its translation is CASSTGTAEAFF.

The chain recombines TRBV7-2 with TRBJ1-1, with 7 bases lining up with TRBD1. CDR1 and CDR2 (germline): SGHTA, FQGNSA. The CDR3 loop spans 14 amino acids. Germline trimming cut 7 bases from V and 9 bases from J; bases unmatched to any gene: 14. CDR3 sequence reads: CASTPVTGTSKAFF. The CDR3 DNA sequence: TGTGCCAGCACCCCCGTGACAGGGACTTCGAAAGCTTTCTTT.

A single count supports this clone. The chain employs TRBV18 and TRBJ2-5; 9 bases agree with TRBD1. Looked up from germline, CDR1 is KGHSH and CDR2 is LQKENI. V shed 3 bases and J 4 bases; nucleotides not matched to a gene: 3. This CDR3 spans 14 amino acids. CDR3 coding DNA: TGTGCCAGCTCACCCGGGACAGGGTTAGAGACCCAGTACTTC. The encoded protein is CASSPGTGLETQYF.

CDR3 sequence reads: CASSDLGALEEKLFF. The CDR3 DNA is TGCGCCAGCAGCGACCTCGGGGCCTTGGAGGAAAAACTGTTTTTT. The V and J genes are TRBV4-1 and TRBJ1-4; D possibly corresponds to TRBD1 (5 bases). Germline V gives CDR1 MGHRA, CDR2 YSYEKL. The CDR3 loop spans 15 amino acids. V dropped 5 bases and J dropped 8 bases, with 18 bases sitting between them.

Comment on this clone: Relative to the germline gene, one junction end is altered; a read error may explain this. The chain has TRBV7-3 and TRBJ1-1; D ambiguous. Germline V gives CDR1 SGHTA, CDR2 FQGTGA. The CDR3 runs to 14 residues. CDR3 nucleotides: TGTGCCAGCAGCGTAACCGCGACAAGCACTGAAGCTTTCTTT. Its protein product is CASSVTATSTEAFF.

This sequence joins TRBV19 and TRBJ2-2; D gene ambiguous. Trimming shortened V by 8 bases and J by 5 bases, and 12 bases separated the two germline ends. Germline CDR1 LNHDA, CDR2 SQIVND (reference sequence). The length of the CDR3 is 13 residues. The CDR3 region is CASASEWTGELFF. DNA for the CDR3: TGTGCCAGTGCGTCGGAGTGGACCGGGGAGCTGTTTTTT.